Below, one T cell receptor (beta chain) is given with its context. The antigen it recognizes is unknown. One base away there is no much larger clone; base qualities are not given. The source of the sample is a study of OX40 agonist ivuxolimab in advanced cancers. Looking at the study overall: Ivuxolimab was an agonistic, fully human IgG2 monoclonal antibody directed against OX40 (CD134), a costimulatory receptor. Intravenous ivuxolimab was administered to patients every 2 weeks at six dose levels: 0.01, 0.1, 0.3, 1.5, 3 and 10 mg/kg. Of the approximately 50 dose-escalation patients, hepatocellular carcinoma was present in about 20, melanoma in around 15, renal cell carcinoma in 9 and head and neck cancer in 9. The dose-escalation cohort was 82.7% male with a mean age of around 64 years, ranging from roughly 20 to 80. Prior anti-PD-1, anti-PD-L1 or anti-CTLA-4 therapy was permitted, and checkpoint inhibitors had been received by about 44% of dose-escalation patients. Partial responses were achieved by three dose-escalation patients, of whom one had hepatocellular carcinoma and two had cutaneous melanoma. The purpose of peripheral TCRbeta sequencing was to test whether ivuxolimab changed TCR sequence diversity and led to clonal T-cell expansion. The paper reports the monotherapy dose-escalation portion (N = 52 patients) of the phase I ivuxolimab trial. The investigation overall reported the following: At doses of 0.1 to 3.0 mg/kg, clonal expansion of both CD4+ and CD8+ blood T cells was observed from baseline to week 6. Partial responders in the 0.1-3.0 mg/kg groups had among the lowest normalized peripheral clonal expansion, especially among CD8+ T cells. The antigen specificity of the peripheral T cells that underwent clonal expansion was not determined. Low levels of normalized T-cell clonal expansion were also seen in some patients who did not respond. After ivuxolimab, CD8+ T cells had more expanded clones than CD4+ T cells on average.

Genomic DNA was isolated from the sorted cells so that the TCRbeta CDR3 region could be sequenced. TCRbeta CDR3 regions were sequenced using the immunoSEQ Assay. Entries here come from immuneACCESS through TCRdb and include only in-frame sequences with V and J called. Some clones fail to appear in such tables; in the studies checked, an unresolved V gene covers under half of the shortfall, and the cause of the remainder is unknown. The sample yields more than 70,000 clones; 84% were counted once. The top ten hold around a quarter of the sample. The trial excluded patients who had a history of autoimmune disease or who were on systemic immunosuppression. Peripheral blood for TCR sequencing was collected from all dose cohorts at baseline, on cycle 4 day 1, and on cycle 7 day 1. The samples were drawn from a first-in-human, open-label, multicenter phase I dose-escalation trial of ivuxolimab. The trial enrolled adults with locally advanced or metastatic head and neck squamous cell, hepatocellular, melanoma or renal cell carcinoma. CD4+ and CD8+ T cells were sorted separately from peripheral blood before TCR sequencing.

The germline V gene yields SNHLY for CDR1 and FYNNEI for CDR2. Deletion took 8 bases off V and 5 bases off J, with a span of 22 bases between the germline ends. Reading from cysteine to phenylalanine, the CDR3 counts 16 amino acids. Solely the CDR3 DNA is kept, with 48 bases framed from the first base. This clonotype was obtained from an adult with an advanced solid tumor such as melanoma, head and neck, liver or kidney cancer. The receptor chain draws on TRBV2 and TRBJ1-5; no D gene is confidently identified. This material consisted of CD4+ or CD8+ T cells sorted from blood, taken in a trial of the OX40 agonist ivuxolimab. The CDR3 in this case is CASSGLPLPLDQPQHF. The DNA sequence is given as TGTGCCAGCTCAGGTCTACCCCTACCCCTTGATCAGCCCCAGCATTTT.